These T cell receptor beta chains were read from a single sample in a study of metastatic and nonmetastatic thyroid tumors. TCRdb re-analyzed the PCR reads through MiXCR. Among more than 13,000 clones listed, over 9.5% were seen once. The sample was blood. The receptor set was obtained from a female donor with papillary thyroid cancer or a benign thyroid nodule (not recorded which). Some clones in this sample may be carry-over from other donors' samples. Each CDR3 is given with its conserved first and last residue. Fields, in order: clone size, D gene, J gene, V gene, CDR3 protein, CDR3 DNA. D genes are given only for firm matches. Clone size is not always given. Where it is, it says once, few, many or a class for expanded clones.

many,-,TRBJ1-2,TRBV3-1,CASSQAGWDLSYGYTF,TGTGCCAGCAGCCAGGCCGGTTGGGACCTCAGCTATGGCTACACCTTC
-,-,TRBJ2-3,TRBV6-1,CASSEQGGMTDTQYF,TGTGCGAGCAGTGAACAGGGCGGGATGACAGATACGCAGTATTTT
many,-,TRBJ2-1,TRBV5-1,CASFWRSPPATNEQFF,TGCGCCAGCTTCTGGCGGAGCCCCCCAGCGACCAATGAGCAGTTCTTC
medium-sized,-,TRBJ2-5,TRBV7-8,CASSFLEETQYF,TGTGCCAGCAGCTTCCTGGAAGAGACCCAGTACTTC
medium-sized,-,TRBJ1-2,TRBV28,CASSFGNYGYTF,TGTGCCAGCAGTTTCGGGAACTATGGCTACACCTTC
many,-,TRBJ2-6,TRBV7-3,CASAPPGANVLTF,TGTGCCAGCGCTCCCCCCGGGGCCAACGTCCTGACTTTC
many,TRBD2,TRBJ2-7,TRBV5-1,CASSLSGGGLNYEQYF,TGCGCCAGCAGCTTGTCCGGGGGAGGGTTAAACTACGAGCAGTACTTC
many,TRBD1,TRBJ1-2,TRBV3-1,CASSLYRGIDYGYTF,TGTGCCAGCAGCCTCTACAGGGGGATAGACTATGGCTACACCTTC
large,TRBD1,TRBJ1-3,TRBV6-1,CASSGTGGPPGNTIYF,TGTGCCAGCAGTGGTACAGGGGGGCCACCTGGAAACACCATATATTTT
many,-,TRBJ2-7,TRBV3-1,CASSPPGGAHPYEQYF,TGTGCCAGCAGCCCCCCTGGGGGGGCGCACCCCTACGAGCAGTACTTC
many,-,TRBJ1-2,TRBV20-1,CSAVRQGYYGYTF,TGCAGTGCCGTCAGGCAGGGCTACTATGGCTACACCTTC
many,TRBD1,TRBJ2-1,TRBV7-3,CASSGGQTPYNEQFF,TGTGCCAGCAGCGGGGGACAGACCCCCTACAATGAGCAGTTCTTC
few,TRBD2,TRBJ2-7,TRBV6-1,CASSEMGGKGGFEQYF,TGTGCCAGCAGTGAAATGGGAGGGAAGGGCGGCTTTGAGCAGTACTTC
-,-,TRBJ1-2,TRBV27,CASSPGDFEGERVF,TGTGCCAGCAGTCCTGGGGATTTTGAAGGGGAAAGGGTCTTC
few,TRBD1,TRBJ2-5,TRBV6-2/TRBV6-3,CASRETGKETQYF,TGTGCCAGCAGAGAGACAGGGAAGGAGACCCAGTACTTC
many,TRBD1,TRBJ2-1,TRBV7-9,CASSFWTGYAEQFF,TGTGCCAGCAGCTTCTGGACAGGGTACGCTGAGCAGTTCTTC
-,-,TRBJ2-3,TRBV7-8,CASSLGGVARDTQCF,TGTGCCAGCAGCTTAGGAGGTGTGGCCCGCGATACGCAGTGTTTT
medium-sized,-,TRBJ1-1,TRBV6-2/TRBV6-3,CASSYDSRMNTEAFF,TGTGCCAGCAGTTACGACAGCCGAATGAACACTGAAGCTTTCTTT
many,-,TRBJ2-7,TRBV2,CASSEGTDYEQYF,TGTGCCAGCAGTGAAGGAACAGATTACGAGCAGTACTTC
many,TRBD2,TRBJ2-3,TRBV11-3,CASSSGLGIRDTQYF,TGTGCCAGCAGCTCAGGACTAGGGATTAGGGATACGCAGTATTTT
many,TRBD2,TRBJ2-1,TRBV20-1,CSARLPGGANNEQFF,TGCAGTGCTAGGCTCCCCGGGGGGGCCAACAATGAGCAGTTCTTC
-,-,TRBJ2-5,TRBV20-1,CSWQCQETQYF,TGCAGTTGGCAGTGCCAAGAGACCCAGTACTTC
many,TRBD1,TRBJ1-1,TRBV2,CASRGDRGNTEAFF,TGTGCCAGCAGGGGAGACAGGGGGAACACTGAAGCTTTCTTT
many,TRBD2,TRBJ2-7,TRBV7-6,CASSKGLAGSYEQYF,TGTGCCAGCAGCAAGGGACTAGCGGGGTCCTACGAGCAGTACTTC
many,TRBD2,TRBJ2-3,TRBV7-3,CASSPAKAGGTDTQCF,TGTGCCAGCAGCCCGGCGAAGGCGGGGGGGACAGATACGCAGTGTTTT
medium-sized,TRBD2,TRBJ2-2,TRBV15,CATSRGGLAVTGELFF,TGTGCCACCAGCAGGGGGGGACTAGCGGTTACCGGGGAGCTGTTTTTT
-,TRBD2,TRBJ2-6,TRBV5-1,CASSLGTSNGANVLTF,TGCGCCAGCAGCTTGGGGACTAGCAATGGGGCCAACGTCCTGACTTTC
medium-sized,-,TRBJ2-1,TRBV27,CASGGVGSRYNEQFF,TGTGCCAGCGGCGGAGTGGGGTCCCGTTACAATGAGCAGTTCTTC
many,TRBD1,TRBJ2-7,TRBV30,CARVNRDRGAYEQYF,TGTGCCCGGGTCAACCGGGACAGGGGGGCCTACGAGCAGTACTTC
many,TRBD1,TRBJ2-3,TRBV10-1,CASSRDRVRGDTQYF,TGCGCCAGCAGCCGGGACAGGGTTCGGGGAGATACGCAGTATTTT
many,-,TRBJ2-1,TRBV5-1,CASSSMGIGHPYNEQFF,TGCGCCAGCAGCTCCATGGGGATCGGGCACCCGTACAATGAGCAGTTCTTC
few,-,TRBJ1-5,TRBV6-5,CASSYRDSNQPQHF,TGTGCCAGCAGTTACAGAGATAGCAATCAGCCCCAGCATTTT
many,TRBD2,TRBJ2-7,TRBV20-1,CSAISTSGTYEQYF,TGCAGTGCTATATCGACTAGCGGGACCTACGAGCAGTACTTC
-,-,TRBJ2-3,TRBV3-1,CASSQDVAGLGTDTQYF,TGTGCCAGCAGCCAAGATGTTGCGGGATTGGGCACAGACACTCAGTATTTT
many,-,TRBJ2-5,TRBV7-3,CASSRTGDRASGNQETQYF,TGTGCCAGCAGCCGGACAGGGGACAGGGCTAGCGGGAACCAAGAGACCCAGTACTTC
medium-sized,-,TRBJ1-4,TRBV28,CASSFWSGSNEKLFF,TGTGCCAGCAGTTTCTGGTCAGGGTCCAATGAAAAACTGTTTTTT